Presented here are 18 T cell receptor beta chains from one specimen sequenced in a study of identical twins. TCRdb passed the 5' RACE reads through MiXCR, listing each CDR3 protein once. Among 500,000 or so distinct CDR3 sequences listed, 11% to 15% were seen once. The same sample was also used in a study of yellow fever vaccine responses in identical twins.

The sample comprised CD4+ T cells sorted from blood. The receptors derive from a woman younger than 35 in good health.

The chain employs TRBV29-1 and TRBJ2-4, with TRBD1 matching 9 bases. The CDR3 runs 13 residues. Germline CDR1 SQVTM, CDR2 ANQGSEA. The V and J ends lost 7 bases and 7 bases, in that order; junction bases with no gene match: 8. This chain's CDR3 is CSAAPGQGNIQYF. The CDR3, as DNA: TGCAGCGCCGCCCCCGGACAGGGGAACATTCAGTACTTC.

This clonotype was counted a few times. The rearrangement joins TRBV28 to TRBJ1-2, with 7 nucleotides matching TRBD1. After removal of 6 bases from V and 4 bases from J, the junction contained 8 bases not matched to a gene. The CDR3 runs to 14 residues. CDR1 is MDHEN, CDR2 SYDVKM, per germline. CDR3 loop: CASRNQGVAYGYTF. The CDR3 region has the DNA TGTGCCAGCAGAAACCAGGGGGTTGCCTATGGCTACACCTTC.

The rearrangement joins TRBV7-2 to TRBJ1-2; D ambiguous. The germline CDR1 and CDR2 sequences are SGHTA and FQGNSA. Deletions cut 3 bases from V and 2 bases from J, with 16 bases between. This CDR3 contains 16 residues. CDR3 in amino acids: CASSFSGGSPNYGYTF. CDR3 bases: TGTGCCAGCAGCTTTAGTGGCGGTTCCCCAAACTATGGCTACACCTTC.

The chain combines TRBV29-1 with TRBJ1-1; D uncertain. Germline lookup yields CDR1 SQVTM and CDR2 ANQGSEA. The CDR3 extends over 14 amino acids. Trimming cost V 3 bases and J 0 bases, with 11 bases left between them. CDR3 in DNA: TGCAGCGTTGATCGATCTACGGTGAACACTGAAGCTTTCTTT. This encodes CSVDRSTVNTEAFF. The whole variable domain, filled in from reference TRBV29-1 and TRBJ1-1, reads SAVISQKPSRDICQRGTSLTIQCQVDSQVTMMFWYRQQPGQSLTLIATANQGSEATYESGFVIDKFPISRPNLTFSTLTVSNMSPEDSSIYLCSVDRSTVNTEAFFGQGTRLTVV.

This clonotype was recorded at least ten times. This chain links TRBV9 with TRBJ2-7; possible D gene TRBD1, 5 bases. This CDR3 region has 14 residues. V was clipped by 5 bases and J by 0 bases, with 12 bases between them. In germline, CDR1 is SGDLS, CDR2 YYNGEE. CDR3 in amino acids: CASSARVSSYEQYF. The CDR3 DNA reads as TGTGCCAGCAGTGCCAGGGTGAGCTCCTACGAGCAGTACTTC.

This clonotype was detected only a few times. This chain links TRBV7-6 with TRBJ2-6, with TRBD2 as a possible D gene (6 bases). The CDR3 runs 16 residues. The V end lost 2 bases, the J end lost 2 bases, and 10 bases lay between the germline ends. CDR1 is SGHVS, CDR2 FNYEAQ, per germline. For the CDR3, the DNA is TGTGCCAGCAGCTTACTATCGGGGGCTGGGGCCAACGTCCTGACTTTC. This gives the protein CASSLLSGAGANVLTF.

V is TRBV18 and J is TRBJ1-1; no reliable D call. The CDR3 extends over 16 amino acids. The germline V gene has CDR1 KGHSH and CDR2 LQKENI. The germline V and J ends were trimmed by 5 bases and 0 bases, with 16 bases remaining between them. The CDR3 DNA reads as TGTGCCAGCTCATCTCGGACGGCAACCCTGAACACTGAAGCTTTCTTT. This gives the protein CASSSRTATLNTEAFF.

V is TRBV12-3 or TRBV12-4 and J is TRBJ2-7; TRBD2 matches 8 bases. Germline trimming cut 6 bases from V and 5 bases from J; bases unmatched to any gene: 12. The CDR3 contains 15 residues. The CDR3 bases are TGTGCCAGCAGCCTTCCGGGACTAGGGCTTCACGAGCAGTACTTC. This encodes CASSLPGLGLHEQYF.

CDR3 amino acids: CASTLGHRGTEAFF. CDR3 sequence (DNA): TGTGCCAGCACCCTAGGACACCGAGGCACTGAAGCTTTCTTT. The chain joins TRBV3-1 to TRBJ1-1, with D tentatively TRBD1 (5 bases). The germline V gene encodes CDR1 LGHDT and CDR2 YNNKEL (reference sequence). Deletions cut 7 bases from V and 4 bases from J, with 16 bases between. CDR3 length: 14 amino acids.

Only one count was recorded for this clonotype. V gene TRBV9 combines with J gene TRBJ2-6; no clear D. Per the germline V gene, CDR1 is SGDLS and CDR2 is YYNGEE. The CDR3 contains 12 residues. Trimming stripped 0 bases from V and 8 bases from J, with 3 bases between. The CDR3: CASSVVSNVLTF. CDR3 bases: TGTGCCAGCAGCGTAGTTTCCAACGTCCTGACTTTC.

This clonotype showed up just a few times. The J gene is TRBJ2-5, the V gene TRBV7-9; maybe TRBD2 (6 bases). V lost 5 bases to trimming and J lost 2 bases, with 15 bases between them. CDR3 length equals 15 residues. Germline V gene lookup returns CDR1 SEHNR and CDR2 FQNEAQ (reference sequence). CDR3 in amino acids: CASSPKTGGQETQYF. The CDR3 DNA sequence: TGTGCCAGCAGCCCCAAAACCGGGGGACAAGAGACCCAGTACTTC.

This clonotype was counted a few times. This chain links TRBV15 with TRBJ1-2; D is unclear. Germline values: CDR1 LNHNV, CDR2 YYDKDF (reference sequence). V lost 4 bases and J lost 4, with 10 bases in between. This CDR3 comprises 13 residues. CDR3 nucleotides: TGTGCCACCAGCACGCGGGGAAGCTATGGCTACACCTTC. Amino acids: CATSTRGSYGYTF.

This chain links TRBV2 with TRBJ2-4, with D tentatively TRBD1 or TRBD2 (5 bases each). This CDR3 has 14 residues. Germline lookup yields CDR1 SNHLY and CDR2 FYNNEI. V was trimmed by 8 bases and J by 4 bases, leaving 15 bases between them. The CDR3 region has the DNA TGTGCCAGCTACCAGGGACCCTCAAAAAACATTCAGTACTTC. Amino acid sequence: CASYQGPSKNIQYF.

The CDR3 protein is CASSLVRQTNTGELFF. The CDR3 nucleotides are TGTGCCAGCAGCTTGGTTCGGCAGACGAACACCGGGGAGCTGTTTTTT. The genes are TRBV5-6 and TRBJ2-2; D call uncertain. The CDR3 contains 16 residues. Germline V gives CDR1 SGHDT, CDR2 YYEEEE. Trimming took 0 bases from V and 0 from J, leaving 9 bases between them.

This clonotype came up a few times. Written as DNA, the CDR3 is TGTGCCATCAGCGACGTGGTGGCCGGGGAGCTGTTTTTT. It is translated as CAISDVVAGELFF. V is TRBV10-3 and J is TRBJ2-2, with D unresolved. Germline V CDR1 and CDR2: ENHRY, SYGVKD. V lost 6 bases, J lost 6 bases, and 11 bases lay in between. This CDR3 has 13 residues.

This clonotype was detected only a few times. V is TRBV12-3 or TRBV12-4 and J is TRBJ1-1; D unresolved. V shed 3 bases and J shed 1 base, with 9 bases lying between them. The length of the CDR3 is 14 residues. CDR3 amino acids: CASSLPGRNTEAFF. The CDR3 DNA sequence: TGTGCCAGCAGTTTGCCAGGACGGAACACTGAAGCTTTCTTT.

This clonotype was counted only a few times. The chain uses TRBV5-1 and TRBJ2-3; 8 bases fit TRBD2. The germline CDR1 and CDR2 sequences are SGHRS and YFSETQ. CDR3 length: 16 amino acids. Unmatched junction bases numbered 9, after V lost 3 bases and J lost 3 bases. This chain's CDR3 is CASSYRLAYSTDTQYF. CDR3 DNA sequence: TGCGCCAGCAGCTATAGACTAGCGTATTCAACAGATACGCAGTATTTT.

This clonotype was counted many times. V and J are TRBV29-1 and TRBJ2-1; 12 nucleotides agree with TRBD2. CDR1 SQVTM and CDR2 ANQGSEA come from the germline V gene. The CDR3 totals 16 residues. V lost 2 bases to trimming and J lost 6 bases; unmatched junction nucleotides: 8. CDR3 in amino acids: CSVERGGTSGFNEQFF. Here the CDR3 DNA reads TGCAGCGTTGAACGGGGGGGGACTAGCGGGTTCAATGAGCAGTTCTTC.